This T cell receptor (beta chain) is drawn from a study of T-cell reconstitution after alpha-beta-depleted transplantation in children. Study results and limitations: Newly produced T cells mostly provided counts and TCRbeta diversity after one year, as hyperexpanded clones declined. About two months after transplant, alpha-beta T cells reportedly came from several hundred expanded graft clones. Surviving recipient cells, namely T cells and thymic progenitors, were the source of high day-60 TCRbeta diversity in some patients.

CDR1 MNHNS and CDR2 SASEGT come from the germline V gene. The CDR3 is 14 amino acids. V lost 7 bases, J lost 6 bases, and 15 bases lay in between. This clonotype was counted many times. Its antigen is undetermined. As it was prepared, the TCRbeta library received unique molecular identifiers. Via MiXCR, TCRdb re-called the PCR reads, giving one row per CDR3 protein. The table has 200,000 to 250,000 distinct CDR3 sequences, approximately 11% seen once. The sample in question was PBMCs, obtained before TCRalphabeta/CD19-depleted stem cell transplant. The sequence was collected from a child less than two years old with acute myeloid leukemia, due to receive a stem cell transplant. This rearrangement joins TRBV6-1 to TRBJ2-2; a weak D match, TRBD2 (6 bases). CDR3 sequence reads: CASNQWGVAGELFF. The DNA of the CDR3 is TGTGCCAGCAACCAGTGGGGGGTCGCCGGGGAGCTGTTTTTT.